The source of this T cell receptor beta chain is a study of blood T cell repertoires in COVID-19. Overall study: Samples of COVID-19 (acute and convalescent) were obtained from the United States, Italy and Spain. Sources were T cells, B-cell-depleted T cells, or PBMCs; the material itself was cDNA or gDNA.

Under the authors' procedure: Reference gene primer amplification yielded estimated nucleated cell counts. Clones were read by immunoSEQ multiplex PCR, and TCRdb kept only the in-frame ones, dropping some. V and J calls and clone size follow that table, whereas D and trimming were derived from the DNA. The table lists approximately 290,000 clones, approximately 91% of them singletons, with roughly 2.3% in the top ten. V was cut by 0 bases and J by 2 bases, with 12 bases left in between. The CDR3 spans 16 residues. The germline CDR1 and CDR2 sequences are SGHRS and YFSETQ. Material for sequencing was peripheral blood. J is TRBJ2-4 and V is TRBV5-1; TRBD2 is a possible D gene (6 bases). This TCR came from a woman aged 25 to 39 with COVID-19, enrolled during active disease. The CDR3 loop reads CASSLDIAVTKNIQYF. The CDR3 region has the DNA TGCGCCAGCAGCTTGGATATAGCGGTCACCAAAAACATTCAGTACTTC.